This T cell receptor beta chain was profiled in a study of T-cell reconstitution after alpha-beta-depleted transplantation in children. The V and J ends lost 2 bases and 3 bases respectively, with 9 bases between them. The CDR3 spans 14 residues. Germline V gene lookup returns CDR1 SGHVS and CDR2 FNYEAQ. For TCRbeta, the library was prepared with unique molecular identifiers. TCRdb re-called the PCR reads with MiXCR, one entry per CDR3 protein. The sample lists hundreds of thousands of distinct CDR3 sequences; roughly a quarter were seen once. Note on this clonotype: Its antigen is undetermined.

Findings and caveats of the study: Expanded graft clones, several hundred of them, were reportedly the source of alpha-beta T cells about two months after transplant. A year post-transplant, T-cell counts and diversity derived mostly from newly produced T cells.

The chain carries TRBV7-6 and TRBJ2-3; no definite D call. This specimen consisted of PBMCs, obtained before TCRalphabeta/CD19-depleted stem cell transplant. This receptor was taken from a girl aged 2 to 10 with Fanconi anemia, due to receive a stem cell transplant. CDR3 sequence reads: CASSLPASTDTQYF. CDR3 bases: TGTGCCAGCAGCTTACCAGCAAGTACAGATACGCAGTATTTT. Variable domain in full (rest from reference TRBV7-6 and TRBJ2-3): GAGVSQSPRYKVTKRGQDVALRCDPISGHVSLYWYRQALGQGPEFLTYFNYEAQQDKSGLPNDRFSAERPEGSISTLTIQRTEQRDSAMYRCASSLPASTDTQYFGPGTRLTVL.